The 11 T cell receptor beta chains below were found in one sample sequenced in a study of identifying expanded T cells in peripheral blood. The data were produced by immunoSEQ multiplex PCR, yet TCRdb's version contains in-frame clones alone and is incomplete. The sample holds around 82,000 clones, 84% seen once. The specimen was blood. These TCRs come from a person aged 18 to 75 in good health.

The V call is TRBV10-3, the J call TRBJ1-2; D unresolved. The V end lost 0 bases, the J end lost 4 bases, and 9 bases lay between the germline ends. The CDR3 contains 14 residues. Germline-derived CDR1 and CDR2 are ENHRY and SYGVKD. In DNA, the CDR3 is TGTGCCATCAGTGAGTCACTTTTGGGCTATGGCTACACCTTC. Its protein is CAISESLLGYGYTF.

The chain employs TRBV15 and TRBJ2-3; D may be TRBD1 (5 bases). Germline loops: CDR1 LNHNV, CDR2 YYDKDF (reference sequence). The V gene lost 1 base and the J gene lost 1 base, with 12 bases spanning the gap. The CDR3 loop spans 16 amino acids. This chain's CDR3 is CATSRGGGAGTDTQYF. The CDR3 DNA is TGTGCCACCAGCAGAGGGGGCGGCGCTGGCACAGATACGCAGTATTTT.

The V call is TRBV4-2, the J call TRBJ2-7; 8 bases are a match to TRBD1. Germline CDR1 LGHNA, CDR2 YNFKEQ. V was clipped by 5 bases and J by 3 bases; unmatched bases: 6. The CDR3 extends over 14 amino acids. CDR3 sequence (DNA): TGTGCCAGCAGCTTCCCGGGACAGGACTACGAGCAGTACTTC. This gives the protein CASSFPGQDYEQYF.

The CDR3 coding sequence is TGCGCCAGCAGCCAAGATCAATACACCCAGAACACTGAAGCTTTCTTT. This gives the protein CASSQDQYTQNTEAFF. The gene calls are TRBV4-1 and TRBJ1-1; D is unclear. The germline CDR1 and CDR2 sequences are MGHRA and YSYEKL. V was clipped by 0 bases and J by 1 base, with 12 bases between them. The CDR3 sequence is 16 residues long.

The V call is TRBV5-1, the J call TRBJ2-5; D is possibly TRBD1 or TRBD2 (5 bases each). Trimming took 0 bases from V and 0 from J, leaving 9 bases between them. Germline V gene sequence: CDR1 SGHRS, CDR2 YFSETQ. The CDR3 totals 15 residues. CDR3 sequence reads: CASSLAGHNQETQYF. CDR3 nucleotide sequence: TGCGCCAGCAGCTTGGCGGGGCACAACCAAGAGACCCAGTACTTC.

The chain recombines TRBV6-6 with TRBJ1-5; D is ambiguous. Germline V CDR1 and CDR2: MNHNY, SVGAGI (reference sequence). This CDR3 is 14 amino acids long. The V gene lost 2 bases and the J gene lost 3 bases, with 8 bases spanning the gap. As DNA, the CDR3 is TGTGCCAGCAGTTACGCTGAAGCCAATCAGCCCCAGCATTTT. Translated: CASSYAEANQPQHF.

This clone was detected once. V usage is TRBV29-1 and J usage is TRBJ2-3; maybe TRBD1 (6 bases). Germline loops: CDR1 SQVTM, CDR2 ANQGSEA. Trimming took off 3 bases at V and 1 base at J, with 14 bases between the two ends. This CDR3 is built from 15 residues. In DNA, the CDR3 is TGCAGCGTTGACCCCCTGGCAGGGGGCACAGATACGCAGTATTTT. Its protein is CSVDPLAGGTDTQYF.

There are a few counts of this clone. The V call is TRBV7-9, the J call TRBJ2-7, with 10 positions matching TRBD1. V lost 4 bases, J lost 4 bases, and 4 bases stayed unmatched. The CDR3 runs 14 residues. Germline CDR1 reads SEHNR; CDR2 reads FQNEAQ (reference sequence). The CDR3 is CASSSADRGYEQYF. In DNA, the CDR3 is TGTGCCAGCAGCTCCGCGGACAGGGGGTACGAGCAGTACTTC. Drawing the rest from reference TRBV7-9 and TRBJ2-7, the complete variable domain is DTGVSQNPRHKITKRGQNVTFRCDPISEHNRLYWYRQTLGQGPEFLTYFQNEAQLEKSRLLSDRFSAERPKGSFSTLEIQRTEQGDSAMYLCASSSADRGYEQYFGPGTRLTVT.

The chain joins TRBV9 to TRBJ2-2; 16 bases align to TRBD2. This CDR3 is built from 19 residues. V dropped 1 base and J dropped 4; count of bases not matched to a gene: 7. Germline V lookup: CDR1 SGDLS, CDR2 YYNGEE. The CDR3: CASSVWGLAGGPSTGELFF. For the CDR3, the DNA is TGTGCCAGCAGCGTATGGGGACTAGCGGGAGGGCCTTCCACCGGGGAGCTGTTTTTT.

The CDR3 DNA reads as TGTGCCAGTAGTATGAGGGTATCCCTCTACGAGCAGTACTTC. This encodes CASSMRVSLYEQYF. The chain recombines TRBV19 with TRBJ2-7, with D possibly matching TRBD2 (5 bases). The CDR3 covers 14 residues. Trimming left V 3 bases short and J 3 bases short, with 12 bases between. Germline loops: CDR1 LNHDA, CDR2 SQIVND (reference sequence).

CDR3 nucleotide sequence: TGTGCCAGCAGTGAACGGGGTGGACAGGCCCAAGAGACCCAGTACTTC. The encoded protein is CASSERGGQAQETQYF. The gene calls are TRBV2 and TRBJ2-5; 7 positions agree with TRBD1. The germline V gene encodes CDR1 SNHLY and CDR2 FYNNEI. CDR3 length: 16 residues. V dropped 2 bases and J dropped 1; count of bases not matched to a gene: 7.